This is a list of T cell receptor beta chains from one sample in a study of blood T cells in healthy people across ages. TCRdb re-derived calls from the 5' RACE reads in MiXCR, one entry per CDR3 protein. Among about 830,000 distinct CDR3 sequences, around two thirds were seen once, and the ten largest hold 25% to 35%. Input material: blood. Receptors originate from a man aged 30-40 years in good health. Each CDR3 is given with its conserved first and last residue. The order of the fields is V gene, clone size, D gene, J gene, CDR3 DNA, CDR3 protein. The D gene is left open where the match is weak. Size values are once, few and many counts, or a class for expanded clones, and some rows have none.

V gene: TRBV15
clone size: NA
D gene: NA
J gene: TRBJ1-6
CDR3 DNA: TGTGCCACCAGCAGAGAGGGGCTTTCACCCCTCCACTTT
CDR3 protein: CATSREGLSPLHF

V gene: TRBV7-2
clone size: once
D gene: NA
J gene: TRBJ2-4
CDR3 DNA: TGTGCCAGCAGCTTAGCGCTGGCCGCAGCCAAAAACATTCAGTACTTC
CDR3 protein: CASSLALAAAKNIQYF

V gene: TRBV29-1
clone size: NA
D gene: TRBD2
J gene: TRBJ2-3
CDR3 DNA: TGCAGCGTTGAAAAGGCTGGGCTAGCGGGGGCCGTGAGTTACAATGAGCAGTATTTT
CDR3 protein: CSVEKAGLAGAVSYNEQYF

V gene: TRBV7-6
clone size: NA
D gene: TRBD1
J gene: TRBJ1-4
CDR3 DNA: TGTGCCAGCAGCCCATTCCCCCGGGACAGTAATGAAAAACTGTTTTTT
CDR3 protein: CASSPFPRDSNEKLFF

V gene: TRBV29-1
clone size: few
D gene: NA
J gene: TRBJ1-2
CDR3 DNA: TGCAGCGTTGAAGATTGGGTTAGGAGCATATCTGGCTACACCTTC
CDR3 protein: CSVEDWVRSISGYTF

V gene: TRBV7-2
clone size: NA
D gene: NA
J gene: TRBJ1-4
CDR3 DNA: TGTGCCAGCAGCGACCTCGGGGGCCTGGGGAAACTGTTTTTT
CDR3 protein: CASSDLGGLGKLFF

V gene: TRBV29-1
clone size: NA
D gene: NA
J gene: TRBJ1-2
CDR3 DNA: TGCAGCGTTGAATTCGGGACAAACTATGGCTACACCTTC
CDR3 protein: CSVEFGTNYGYTF

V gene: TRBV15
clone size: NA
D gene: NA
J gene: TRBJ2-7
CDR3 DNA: TGTGCCACCAGCAGAGAGCCTGGGCTGAGCTACGAGCAGTACTTC
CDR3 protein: CATSREPGLSYEQYF

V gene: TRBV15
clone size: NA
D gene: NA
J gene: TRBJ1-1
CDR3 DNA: TGTGCCACCAGCAGCCCTCCAACAGGGCCTGGAAGCACTGAAGCTTTCTTT
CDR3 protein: CATSSPPTGPGSTEAFF

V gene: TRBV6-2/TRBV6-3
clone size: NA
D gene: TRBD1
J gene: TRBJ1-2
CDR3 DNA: TGTGCCAGCAGTCGAACCCTCGGGACAGTTCGTGGCTACACCTTC
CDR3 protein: CASSRTLGTVRGYTF

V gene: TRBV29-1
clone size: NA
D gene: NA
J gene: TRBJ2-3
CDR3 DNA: TGCAGCGTTGGGCCCCAGCAAATTGATACGCAGTATTTT
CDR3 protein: CSVGPQQIDTQYF

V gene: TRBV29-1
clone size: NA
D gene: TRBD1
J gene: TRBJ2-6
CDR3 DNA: TGCAGCGTTGACGGGACAGGGACTGGGGCCAACGTCCTGACTTTC
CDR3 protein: CSVDGTGTGANVLTF

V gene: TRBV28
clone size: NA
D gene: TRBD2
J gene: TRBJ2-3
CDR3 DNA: TGTGCCTCCGAAATACCGGGACTAGCGGGGATCACAGATACGCAGTATTTT
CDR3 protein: CASEIPGLAGITDTQYF

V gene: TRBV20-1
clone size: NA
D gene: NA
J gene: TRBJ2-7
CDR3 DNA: TGCAGTGCCCCGGGACGGGGGACCTACGAGCAGTACTTC
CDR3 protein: CSAPGRGTYEQYF

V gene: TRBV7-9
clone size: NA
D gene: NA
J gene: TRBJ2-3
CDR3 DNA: TGTGCCAGCAGCCCAAATCTTAGTCCGTCGGACCGCACAGATACGCAGTATTTT
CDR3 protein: CASSPNLSPSDRTDTQYF

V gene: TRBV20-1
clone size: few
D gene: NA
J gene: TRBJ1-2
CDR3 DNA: TGCAGTGCTAGAGAGTTGCCACAGGGCAACTATGGCTACACCTTC
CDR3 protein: CSARELPQGNYGYTF

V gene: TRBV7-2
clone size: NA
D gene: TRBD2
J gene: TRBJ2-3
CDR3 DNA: TGTGCCAGCAGCTTAGTGCCTAGCGGGGGCACCACAGATACGCAGTATTTT
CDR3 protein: CASSLVPSGGTTDTQYF

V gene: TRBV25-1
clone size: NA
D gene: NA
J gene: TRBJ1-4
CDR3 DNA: TGTGCCAGCAGTGCCCCCCAGGGCAGCTCAACTAATGAAAAACTGTTTTTT
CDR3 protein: CASSAPQGSSTNEKLFF

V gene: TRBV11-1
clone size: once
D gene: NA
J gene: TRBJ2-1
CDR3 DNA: TGTGCCAGCAGCTTACCTTTGAGGGGGGGGGACTACAATGAGCAGTTCTTC
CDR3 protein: CASSLPLRGGDYNEQFF

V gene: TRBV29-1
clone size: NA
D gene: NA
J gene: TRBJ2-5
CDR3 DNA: TGCAGCGGAGAAGGGGGTCCGTACCAAGAGACCCAGTACTTC
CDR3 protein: CSGEGGPYQETQYF

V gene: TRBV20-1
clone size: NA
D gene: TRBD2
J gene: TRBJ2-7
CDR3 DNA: TGCAGTGCTAGAGAACTAGCGGGGGACTCCTACGAGCAGTACTTC
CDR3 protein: CSARELAGDSYEQYF

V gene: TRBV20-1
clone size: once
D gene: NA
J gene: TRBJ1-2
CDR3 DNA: TGCAGTGCCCCTGGTTTGGAAAGCCTCACCTTC
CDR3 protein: CSAPGLESLTF

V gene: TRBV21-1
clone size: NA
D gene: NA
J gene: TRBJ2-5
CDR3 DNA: TGTGCCAGCAGCAGAGGACAGGCTGGAGAGACCCAGTACTTC
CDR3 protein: CASSRGQAGETQYF

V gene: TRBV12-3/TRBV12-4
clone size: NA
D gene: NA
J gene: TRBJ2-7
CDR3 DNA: TGTGCCAGCAGGGCCAGAGGAATCTACGAGCAGTACTTC
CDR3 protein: CASRARGIYEQYF

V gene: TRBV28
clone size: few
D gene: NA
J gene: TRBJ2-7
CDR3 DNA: TGTGCCAGCAGTCGGGAGGGGGCTTGGTACGAGCAGTACTTC
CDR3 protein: CASSREGAWYEQYF

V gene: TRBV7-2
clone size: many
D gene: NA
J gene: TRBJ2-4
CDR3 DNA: TGTGCCAGCAGCCACCATGGGACAAATCTAGCCAAAAACATTCAGTACTTC
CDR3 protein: CASSHHGTNLAKNIQYF

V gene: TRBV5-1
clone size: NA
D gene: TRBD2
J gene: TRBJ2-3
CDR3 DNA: TGCGCCAGCAGCTTGGACGGGGGGATCACAGATACGCAGTATTTT
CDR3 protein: CASSLDGGITDTQYF

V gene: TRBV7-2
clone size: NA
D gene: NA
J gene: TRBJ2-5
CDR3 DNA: TGTGCCAGCACCGACAGGCGGGCGCTCGGGGAGCAGTACTTC
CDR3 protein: CASTDRRALGEQYF

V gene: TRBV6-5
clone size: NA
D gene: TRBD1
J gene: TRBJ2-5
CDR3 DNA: TGTGCCAGCAGTTACACCGGGACAGGGGTAGAGACCCAGTACTTC
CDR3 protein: CASSYTGTGVETQYF

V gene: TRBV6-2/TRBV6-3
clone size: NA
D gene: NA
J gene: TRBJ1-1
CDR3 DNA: TGTGCCGGCAGTGACACTGAAGCTTTCTTT
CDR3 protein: CAGSDTEAFF

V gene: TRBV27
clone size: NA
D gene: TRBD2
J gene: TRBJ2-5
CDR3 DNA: TGTGCCAGCAGTTTGGCTAGCGGGGGGGCCCGTGAGACCCAGTACTTC
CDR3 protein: CASSLASGGARETQYF

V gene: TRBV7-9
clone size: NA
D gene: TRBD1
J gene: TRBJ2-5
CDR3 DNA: TGTGCCAGCAGCACCCGGAGACAGGGGCAAGGGACCCAGTACTTC
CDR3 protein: CASSTRRQGQGTQYF

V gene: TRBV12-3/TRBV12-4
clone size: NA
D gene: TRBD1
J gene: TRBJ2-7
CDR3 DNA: TGTGCCAGCAGTTTAGGACAGGGGTTGTCAAATGAGCAGTACTTC
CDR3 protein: CASSLGQGLSNEQYF

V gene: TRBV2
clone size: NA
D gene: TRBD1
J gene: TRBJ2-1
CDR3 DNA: TGTGCCAGCAGTTACACCGGGACAGGGCACAATGAGCAGTTCTTC
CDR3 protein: CASSYTGTGHNEQFF

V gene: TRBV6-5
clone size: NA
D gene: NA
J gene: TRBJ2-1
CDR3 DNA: TGTGCCAGCAGTTACGGGCCGAGGAATGAGCAGTTCTTC
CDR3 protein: CASSYGPRNEQFF

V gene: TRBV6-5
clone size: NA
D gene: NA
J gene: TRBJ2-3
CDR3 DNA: TGTGCCAGCAGTTCGAACTTGGGTACAGATACGCAGTATTTT
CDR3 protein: CASSSNLGTDTQYF

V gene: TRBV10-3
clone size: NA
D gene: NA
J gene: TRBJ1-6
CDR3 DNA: TGTGCCATCCGTGGGTCGGACGGGGTTTCACCCCTCCACTTT
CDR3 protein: CAIRGSDGVSPLHF

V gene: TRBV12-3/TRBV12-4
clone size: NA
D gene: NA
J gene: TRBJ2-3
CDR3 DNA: TGTGCCAGCAGTTTAACGGGACGCCTCAGAACAGATGCGCAGTATTTC
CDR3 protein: CASSLTGRLRTDAQYF

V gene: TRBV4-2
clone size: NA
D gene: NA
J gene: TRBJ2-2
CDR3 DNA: TGTGCCAGCAGCCAAGCTTTTAGCGGCACCGGGGAGCTGTTTTTT
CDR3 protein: CASSQAFSGTGELFF

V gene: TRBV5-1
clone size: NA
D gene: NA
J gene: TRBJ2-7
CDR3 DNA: TGCGCCAGCAGCCCCGGGCAGGGGGGACACTACGAGCAGTACTTC
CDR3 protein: CASSPGQGGHYEQYF

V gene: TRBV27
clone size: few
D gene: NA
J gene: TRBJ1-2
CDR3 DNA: TGTGCCAGCAGTCCCGGGGGGGCCTATGGCTACACCTTC
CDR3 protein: CASSPGGAYGYTF

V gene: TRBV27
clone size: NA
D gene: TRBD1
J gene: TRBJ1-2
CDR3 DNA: TGTGCCAGCAGCTGGGGACAGGGGAATGGCTACACCTTC
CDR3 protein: CASSWGQGNGYTF

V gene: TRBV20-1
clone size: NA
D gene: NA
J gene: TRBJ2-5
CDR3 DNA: TGCAGTGCCCGAGTAATCGGCGAGACCCAGTACTTC
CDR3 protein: CSARVIGETQYF

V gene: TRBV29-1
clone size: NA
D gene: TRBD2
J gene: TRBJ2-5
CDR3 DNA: TGCAGCGCCCGGACTAGCGCCCAAGAGACCCAGTACTTC
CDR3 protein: CSARTSAQETQYF

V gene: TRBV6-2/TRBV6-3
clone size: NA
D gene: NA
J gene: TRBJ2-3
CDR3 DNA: TGTGCCAGCAGCCACAGGGAAACAGATACGCAGTATTTT
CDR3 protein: CASSHRETDTQYF

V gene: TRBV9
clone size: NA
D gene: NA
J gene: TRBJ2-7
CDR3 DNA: TGTGCCAGCAGCTCAGGGGGAGGAGGTCTGAGCTCCTACGAGCAGTACTTC
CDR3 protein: CASSSGGGGLSSYEQYF

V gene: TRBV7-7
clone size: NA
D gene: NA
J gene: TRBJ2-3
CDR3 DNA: TGTGCTAGCAGCCAGAGGGCCCGCCAAGGAGATACGCAGTATTTT
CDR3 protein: CASSQRARQGDTQYF

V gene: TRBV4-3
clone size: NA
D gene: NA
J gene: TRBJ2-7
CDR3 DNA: TGCGCCAGCAGCCAAGACCGGGCCAGGGGCTACGAGCAGTACTTC
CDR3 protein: CASSQDRARGYEQYF

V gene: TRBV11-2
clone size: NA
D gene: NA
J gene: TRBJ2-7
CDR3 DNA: TGTGCCAGCAGCTTAGGAGCCGGAGCTGGAGACCAGTACTTC
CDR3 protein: CASSLGAGAGDQYF

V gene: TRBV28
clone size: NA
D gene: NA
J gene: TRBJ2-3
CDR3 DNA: TGTGCCAGCAGTTTTTCCCCCCCTTGGAGGAGCACAGATACGCAGTATTTT
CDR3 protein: CASSFSPPWRSTDTQYF